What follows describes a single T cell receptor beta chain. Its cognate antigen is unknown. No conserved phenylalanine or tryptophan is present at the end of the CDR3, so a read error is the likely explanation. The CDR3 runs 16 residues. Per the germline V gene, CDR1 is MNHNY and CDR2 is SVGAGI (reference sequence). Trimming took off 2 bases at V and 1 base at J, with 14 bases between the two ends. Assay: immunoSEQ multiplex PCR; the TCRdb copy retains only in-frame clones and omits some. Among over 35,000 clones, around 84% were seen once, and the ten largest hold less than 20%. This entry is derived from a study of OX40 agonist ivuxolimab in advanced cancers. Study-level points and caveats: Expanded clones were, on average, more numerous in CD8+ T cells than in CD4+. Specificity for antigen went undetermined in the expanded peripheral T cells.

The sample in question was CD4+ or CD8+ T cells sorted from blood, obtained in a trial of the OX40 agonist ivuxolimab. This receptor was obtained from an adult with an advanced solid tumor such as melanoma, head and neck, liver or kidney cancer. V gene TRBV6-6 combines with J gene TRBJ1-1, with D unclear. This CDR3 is CASSYAITGKNTEAFL. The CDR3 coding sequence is TGTGCCAGCAGTTACGCCATAACGGGGAAGAACACTGAAGCTTTCCTT.